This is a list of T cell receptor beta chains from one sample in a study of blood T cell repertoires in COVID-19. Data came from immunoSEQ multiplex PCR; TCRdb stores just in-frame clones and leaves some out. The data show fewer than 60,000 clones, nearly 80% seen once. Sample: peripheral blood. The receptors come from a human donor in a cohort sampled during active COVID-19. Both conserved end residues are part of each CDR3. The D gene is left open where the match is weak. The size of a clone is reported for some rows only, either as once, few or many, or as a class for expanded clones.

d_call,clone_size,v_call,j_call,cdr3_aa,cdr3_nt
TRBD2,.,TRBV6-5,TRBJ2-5,CASRAGWGLQETQYF,TGTGCCAGCAGAGCGGGATGGGGATTACAAGAGACCCAGTACTTC
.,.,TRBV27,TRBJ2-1,CASSLDSGSYNEQFF,TGTGCCAGCAGTTTAGATAGCGGTTCCTACAATGAGCAGTTCTTC
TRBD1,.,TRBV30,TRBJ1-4,CAWSTSLDREKLFF,TGTGCCTGGAGTACCTCTTTGGACAGGGAAAAACTGTTTTTT
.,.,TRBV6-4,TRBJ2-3,CATRDIGTDTQYF,TGTGCCACACGGGACATAGGCACAGATACGCAGTATTTT
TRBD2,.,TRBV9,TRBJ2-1,CASSARLAGVGNEQFF,TGTGCCAGCAGCGCTAGACTAGCGGGAGTGGGTAATGAGCAGTTCTTC
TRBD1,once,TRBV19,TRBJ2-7,CASSPQRGQGYEQYF,TGTGCCAGTAGTCCCCAGCGGGGACAGGGGTACGAGCAGTACTTC
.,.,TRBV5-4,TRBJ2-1,CASTPRDMSEQFF,TGTGCCAGCACCCCGAGGGATATGAGTGAGCAGTTCTTC
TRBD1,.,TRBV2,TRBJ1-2,CASSARTGDNYGYTF,TGTGCCAGCAGTGCCCGGACAGGGGATAACTATGGCTACACCTTC
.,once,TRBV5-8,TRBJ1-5,CASSPTGISNQPQHF,TGTGCCAGCAGCCCAACAGGGATTAGCAATCAGCCCCAGCATTTT
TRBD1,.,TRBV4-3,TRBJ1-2,CASSQPQGAITGYTF,TGCGCCAGCAGCCAACCCCAGGGGGCGATCACTGGCTACACCTTC
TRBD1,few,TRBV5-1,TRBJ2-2,CASSWGTGWTGELFF,TGCGCCAGCAGCTGGGGGACAGGGTGGACCGGGGAGCTGTTTTTT
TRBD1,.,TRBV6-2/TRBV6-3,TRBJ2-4,CASSYFWDRSKNIQYF,TGTGCCAGCAGTTACTTTTGGGACAGGAGTAAAAACATTCAGTACTTC
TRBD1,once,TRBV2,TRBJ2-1,CASRDRTGGFGNEQFF,TGTGCCAGCAGGGACAGGACAGGGGGCTTTGGCAATGAGCAGTTCTTC
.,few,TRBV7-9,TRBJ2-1,CASSLARGQGPDEQFF,TGTGCCAGCAGCTTAGCGCGGGGGCAGGGGCCCGATGAGCAGTTCTTC
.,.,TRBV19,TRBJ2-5,CASSPQSWGDQETQYF,TGTGCCAGTAGTCCGCAGAGTTGGGGCGACCAAGAGACCCAGTACTTC
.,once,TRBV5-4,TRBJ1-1,CASSSPGITEAFF,TGTGCCAGCAGCTCTCCGGGGATCACTGAAGCTTTCTTT
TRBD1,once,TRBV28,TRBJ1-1,CASSFRTGPRGTEAFF,TGTGCCAGCAGTTTCCGGACAGGGCCAAGGGGGACTGAAGCTTTCTTT
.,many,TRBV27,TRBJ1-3,CASSSTSGTINTIYF,TGTGCCAGCAGTTCGACCTCTGGGACAATAAACACCATATATTTT
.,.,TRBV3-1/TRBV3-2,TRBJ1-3,CASSQERLSGNTIYF,TGTGCCAGCAGCCAAGAGCGGCTATCTGGAAACACCATATATTTT
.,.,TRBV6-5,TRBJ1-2,CASSPAASGGYTF,TGTGCCAGCAGTCCGGCGGCCTCTGGGGGCTACACCTTC
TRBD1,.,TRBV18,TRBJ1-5,CASSPGITGAGQPQHF,TGTGCCAGCTCACCAGGGATTACAGGGGCAGGCCAGCCCCAGCATTTT
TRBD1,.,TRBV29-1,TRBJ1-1,CSVRDRAEAFF,TGCAGCGTTAGGGACAGGGCTGAAGCTTTCTTT
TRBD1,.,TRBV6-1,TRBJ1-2,CASSKGTGVANYGYTF,TGTGCCAGCAGTAAAGGGACAGGGGTGGCTAACTATGGCTACACCTTC
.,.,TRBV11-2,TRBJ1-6,CASSWGRKSSGSPLHF,TGTGCCAGCAGCTGGGGCAGAAAAAGTTCGGGTTCACCCCTCCACTTT
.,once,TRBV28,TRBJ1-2,CASSLLSGFYGYTF,TGTGCCAGCAGTCTTCTCTCAGGGTTCTATGGCTACACCTTC
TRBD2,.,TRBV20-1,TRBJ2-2,CSASKSSGVGELFF,TGCAGTGCTAGTAAGAGTAGCGGGGTCGGGGAGCTGTTTTTT
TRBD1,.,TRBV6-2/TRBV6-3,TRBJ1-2,CASSLGQGRTNYGYTF,TGTGCCAGCAGCCTCGGACAGGGAAGGACAAACTATGGCTACACCTTC
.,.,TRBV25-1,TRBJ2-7,CASSRTGQSYEQYF,TGTGCCAGCAGTCGAACAGGGCAATCCTACGAGCAGTACTTC
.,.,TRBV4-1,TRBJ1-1,CASSQSAWASEGTEAFF,TGCGCCAGCAGCCAATCCGCGTGGGCCAGTGAGGGCACTGAAGCTTTCTTT
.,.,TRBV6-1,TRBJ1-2,CASSERSGANYGYTF,TGTGCCAGCAGTGAACGGTCAGGGGCTAACTATGGCTACACCTTC
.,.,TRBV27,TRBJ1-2,CASSLSGGIGYTF,TGTGCCAGCAGTTTATCCGGGGGAATCGGCTACACCTTC
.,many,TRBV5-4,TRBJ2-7,CASSLAGGADSGIYEQYF,TGTGCCAGCAGCTTGGCAGGTGGGGCGGATAGCGGCATCTACGAGCAGTACTTC
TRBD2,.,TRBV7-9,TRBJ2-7,CASSQGLAGNYEQYF,TGTGCCAGCAGCCAGGGACTAGCGGGAAACTACGAGCAGTACTTC
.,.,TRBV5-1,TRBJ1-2,CASSLAGDYGYTF,TGCGCCAGCAGCTTGGCCGGGGACTATGGCTACACCTTC
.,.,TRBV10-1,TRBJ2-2,CASRRLANTGELFF,TGCGCCAGCAGGCGCCTAGCGAACACCGGGGAGCTGTTTTTT
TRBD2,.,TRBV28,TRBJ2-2,CATEASGRGELFF,TGCGCGACGGAAGCTAGCGGGAGGGGGGAGCTGTTTTTT